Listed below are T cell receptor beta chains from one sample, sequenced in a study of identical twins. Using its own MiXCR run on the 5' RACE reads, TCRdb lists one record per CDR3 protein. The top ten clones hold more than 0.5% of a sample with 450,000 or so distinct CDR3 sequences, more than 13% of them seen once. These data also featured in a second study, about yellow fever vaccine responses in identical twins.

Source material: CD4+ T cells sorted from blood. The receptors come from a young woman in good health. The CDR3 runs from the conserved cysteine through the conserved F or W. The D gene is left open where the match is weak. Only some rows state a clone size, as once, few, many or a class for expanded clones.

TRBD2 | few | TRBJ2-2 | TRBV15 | TGTGCCACCAGCAGGCGGGGGGGAATCGGGGAGCTGTTTTTT | CATSRRGGIGELFF
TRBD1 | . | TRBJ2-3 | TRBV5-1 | TGCGCCAGCAGCTTGGGGGGGACAGCTATTGCGGATACGCAGTATTTT | CASSLGGTAIADTQYF
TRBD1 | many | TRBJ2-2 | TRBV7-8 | TGTGCCAGTCAGACGGGACAGCCGAACACCGGGGAGCTGTTTTTT | CASQTGQPNTGELFF
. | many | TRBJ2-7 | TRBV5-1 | TGCGCCAGCAGCGAAGCAACCGGTGAGCAGTACTTC | CASSEATGEQYF
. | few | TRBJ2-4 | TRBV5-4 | TGTGCCAGCAGCGTACGAATCGCGGAAAACATTCAGTACTTC | CASSVRIAENIQYF
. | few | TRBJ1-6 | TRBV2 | TGTGCCCAGCGGGGTGAGGGGTCCAATTCACCCCTCCACTTT | CAQRGEGSNSPLHF
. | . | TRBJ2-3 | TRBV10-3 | TGTGCCATCAGTGAGTCGCAGGGAGGCACAGATACGCAGTATTTT | CAISESQGGTDTQYF
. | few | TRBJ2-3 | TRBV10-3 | TGTGCCATCAGTGCAAGGACAGCACCCACAGATACGCAGTATTTT | CAISARTAPTDTQYF
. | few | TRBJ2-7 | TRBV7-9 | TGTGCCAGCAGCCCCACCGTGGCAGGGAGCTACGAGCAGTACTTC | CASSPTVAGSYEQYF
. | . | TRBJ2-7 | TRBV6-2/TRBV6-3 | TGTGCCAGCAGTGACACAGGGTCTACCTACGAGCAGTACTTC | CASSDTGSTYEQYF
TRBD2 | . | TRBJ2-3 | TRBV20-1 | TGCAGTGCTACCCCGTTAGCGGGGCCGCCAGATACGCAGTATTTT | CSATPLAGPPDTQYF
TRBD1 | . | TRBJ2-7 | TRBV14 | TGTGCCAGCAGCCAAGGAGGGACAGCCAACAAGGAAGTCTACGAGCAGTACTTC | CASSQGGTANKEVYEQYF
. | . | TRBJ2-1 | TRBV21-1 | TGTGCCAGCAGCAACCTCTGCGAGAGGGATGGGGGGCAGTTCTTC | CASSNLCERDGGQFF
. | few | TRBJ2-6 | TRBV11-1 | TGTGCCAGCAGCTTATCGCAGGGGAGCCCGGCAGGGGCCAACGTCCTGACTTTC | CASSLSQGSPAGANVLTF
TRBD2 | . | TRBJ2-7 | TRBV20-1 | TGCAGTGCTAGAGATAAAGGAACTAGCGGGGGAGAAGAGCAGTACTTC | CSARDKGTSGGEEQYF
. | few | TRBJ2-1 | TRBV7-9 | TGTGCCAGCAGCGCCCGGGACACTTACTCCTACAATGAGCAGTTCTTC | CASSARDTYSYNEQFF
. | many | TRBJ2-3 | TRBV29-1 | TGCAGCGCCCGGAGTTTTGATACGCAGTATTTT | CSARSFDTQYF
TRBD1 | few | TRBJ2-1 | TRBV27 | TGTGCCAGCAGTTTTAACAACAGGGGGTTTTTCTACAATGAGCAGTTCTTC | CASSFNNRGFFYNEQFF
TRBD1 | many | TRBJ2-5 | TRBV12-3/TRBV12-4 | TGTGCCAGCAGGGACAGGCTTATGCAAGAGACCCAGTACTTC | CASRDRLMQETQYF
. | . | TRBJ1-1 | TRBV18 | TGTGCCAGCTCACGAGACAAGAACACTGAAGCTTTCTTT | CASSRDKNTEAFF
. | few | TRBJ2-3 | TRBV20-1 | TGCAGTGCTAGGGGCCCGAGGGGGACAGATACGCAGTATTTT | CSARGPRGTDTQYF
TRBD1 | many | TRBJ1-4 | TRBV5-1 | TGCGCCAGCAGGGAGGGGGCGAGCCCCGGGAATGGTGAAAAACTGTTTTTT | CASREGASPGNGEKLFF
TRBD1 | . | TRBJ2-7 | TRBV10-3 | TGTGCCATCCTCCCGGGACAGGGTGCCGAGCAGTACTTC | CAILPGQGAEQYF
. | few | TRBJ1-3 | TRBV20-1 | TGCAGTGCTAGAGATACTACTGGAAACACCATATATTTT | CSARDTTGNTIYF
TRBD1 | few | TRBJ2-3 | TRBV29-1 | TGCAGCGTTACCGGGACAGTTCAAGATACGCAGTATTTT | CSVTGTVQDTQYF
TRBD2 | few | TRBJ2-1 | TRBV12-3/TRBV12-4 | TGTGCCAGCAGTCCTCTGGGTAGCGGGGGGGATTATGAGCAGTTCTTC | CASSPLGSGGDYEQFF
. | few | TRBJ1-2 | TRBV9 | TGTGCCAGCAGCTTAACAGGGTCATATGGCTACACCTTC | CASSLTGSYGYTF
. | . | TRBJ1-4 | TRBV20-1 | TGCAGTGCTAGACCGGGTGGGAGTGAAAAACTGTTTTTT | CSARPGGSEKLFF
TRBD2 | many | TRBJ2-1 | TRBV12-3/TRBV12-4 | TGTGCCAGCCCCGGGAAGAGTGGCGGGAGCTCCTACAATGAGCAGTTCTTC | CASPGKSGGSSYNEQFF
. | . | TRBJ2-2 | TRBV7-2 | TGTGCCAGCAGCTTAGAACGGTTCACCGGGGAGCTGTTTTTT | CASSLERFTGELFF
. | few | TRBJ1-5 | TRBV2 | TGTGCCAGCAGTGAAGCGGGTCGGGGCAATCAGCCCCAGCATTTT | CASSEAGRGNQPQHF
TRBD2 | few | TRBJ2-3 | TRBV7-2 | TGTGCCAGCAGCCCTCAAGCGGGAGGGATATTCACAGATACGCAGTATTTT | CASSPQAGGIFTDTQYF
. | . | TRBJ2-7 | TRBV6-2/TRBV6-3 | TGTGCCAGCAGTTACACATCGGCAGGGTCCTACGAGCAGTACTTC | CASSYTSAGSYEQYF
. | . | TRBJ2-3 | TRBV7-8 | TGTGCCAGCAGCTTGCAGACAGAAGATACGCAGTATTTT | CASSLQTEDTQYF
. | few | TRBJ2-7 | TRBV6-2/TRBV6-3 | TGTGCCAGCGGATGGACAACCTCCTACGAGCAGTACTTC | CASGWTTSYEQYF
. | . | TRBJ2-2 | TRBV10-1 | TGCGCCAGCAGTGAGTCACCGAACACCGGGGAGCTGTTTTTT | CASSESPNTGELFF
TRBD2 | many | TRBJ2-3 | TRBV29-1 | TGCAGCGCTGGCCTTGGGGGGGTAGATACGCAGTATTTT | CSAGLGGVDTQYF
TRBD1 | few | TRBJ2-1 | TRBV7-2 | TGTGCCAGCAGCAGACAGGGGGCCTCCTACAATGAGCAGTTCTTC | CASSRQGASYNEQFF
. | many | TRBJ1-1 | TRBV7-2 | TGTGCCAGCAGCTTATCCCAGGGATTGAACACTGAAGCTTTCTTT | CASSLSQGLNTEAFF
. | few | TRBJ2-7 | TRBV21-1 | TGTGCCAGCAGCAAAGGGCTAGCGGGGTTCTCCTACGAGCAGTACTTC | CASSKGLAGFSYEQYF
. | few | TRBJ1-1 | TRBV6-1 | TGTGCCAGCAGTGCTAGCGGTGGGGGGTATACTGAAGCTTTCTTT | CASSASGGGYTEAFF
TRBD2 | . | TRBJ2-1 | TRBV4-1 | TGCGCCAGCAGCCAAGACCCGGGACTAGCGGGAGATGAGCAGTTCTTC | CASSQDPGLAGDEQFF
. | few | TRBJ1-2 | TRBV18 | TGTGCCAGCTCACCGGGCAGTGCAGGCTATGGCTACACCTTC | CASSPGSAGYGYTF
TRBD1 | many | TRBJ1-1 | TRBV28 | TGTGCCAGCAGTTTATTGGGACAGGGTGTGAACACTGAAGCTTTCTTT | CASSLLGQGVNTEAFF
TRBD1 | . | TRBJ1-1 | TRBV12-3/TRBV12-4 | TGTGCCAGCAGTCCTACACAGGGGATGATGAACACTGAAGCTTTCTTT | CASSPTQGMMNTEAFF
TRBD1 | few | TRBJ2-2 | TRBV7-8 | TGTGCCAGCAGCTTGGTCCCGGGACAGGGGTTCCCCGGGGAGCTGTTTTTT | CASSLVPGQGFPGELFF
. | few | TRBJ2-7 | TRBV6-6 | TGTGCCAGCTTCGGAGGCTACGAGCAGTACTTC | CASFGGYEQYF
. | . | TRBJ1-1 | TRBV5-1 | TGCGCCAGCAGGCGCGGAGGTGGGGTGGACACTGAAGCTTTCTTT | CASRRGGGVDTEAFF
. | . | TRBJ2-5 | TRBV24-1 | TGTGCCACCAGTGTTTCCGCCGGTGTGGCAGGGACGGAGACCCAGTACTTC | CATSVSAGVAGTETQYF
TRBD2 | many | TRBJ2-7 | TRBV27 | TGTGCCAGCAGCAGCCGTCCGGGACTAGCGGGGGTCGAGCAGTACTTC | CASSSRPGLAGVEQYF
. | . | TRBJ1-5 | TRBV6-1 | TGTGCCAGCAGTGAAATTAGGGGTGCCAATCAGCCCCAGCATTTT | CASSEIRGANQPQHF
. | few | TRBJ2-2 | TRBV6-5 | TGTGCCAGCAGTTACCATTACCAAACCGGGGAGCTGTTTTTT | CASSYHYQTGELFF
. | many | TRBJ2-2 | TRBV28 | TGTGCCAGCAGTTCTTTCAAGACACCCACCGGGGAGCTGTTTTTT | CASSSFKTPTGELFF
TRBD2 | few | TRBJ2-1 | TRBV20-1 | TGCAGTGCTAGGGGGACTAGCGGCTCAAGGGTAAATGAGCAGTTCTTC | CSARGTSGSRVNEQFF
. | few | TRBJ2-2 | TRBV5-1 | TGCGCCAGCAGTTCCCGGACAGCTAGGTATTCCGGGGAGCTGTTTTTT | CASSSRTARYSGELFF
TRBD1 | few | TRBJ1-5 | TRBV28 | TGTGCCAGCACCGCAACAGGGGGCCGCAATCAGCCCCAGCATTTT | CASTATGGRNQPQHF
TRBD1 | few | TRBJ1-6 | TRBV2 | TGTGCCGGCAGCTGGAGAACAGGGGAATCGGCCCTCCACTTT | CAGSWRTGESALHF
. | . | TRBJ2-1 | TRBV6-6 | TGTGCCAGCAGTTACCCAAAAATCGGGTTTCAGTTCTTC | CASSYPKIGFQFF
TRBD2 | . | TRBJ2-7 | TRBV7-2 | TGTGCCAGCAGCTTACTAGCGGGAGACGGCGAGCAGTACTTC | CASSLLAGDGEQYF
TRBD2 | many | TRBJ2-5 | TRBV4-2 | TGTGCCAGCAGCGGGTCAGGGACTACATCCTTACAAGAGACCCAGTACTTC | CASSGSGTTSLQETQYF